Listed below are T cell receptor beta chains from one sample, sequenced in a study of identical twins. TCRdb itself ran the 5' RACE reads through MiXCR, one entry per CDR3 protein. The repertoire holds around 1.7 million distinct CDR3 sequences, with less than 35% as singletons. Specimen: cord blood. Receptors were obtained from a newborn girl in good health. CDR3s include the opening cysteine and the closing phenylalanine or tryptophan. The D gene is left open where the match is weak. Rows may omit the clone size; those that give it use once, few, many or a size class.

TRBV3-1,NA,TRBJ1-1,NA,CASSQSNTEAFF,TGTGCCAGCAGCCAGTCGAACACTGAAGCTTTCTTT
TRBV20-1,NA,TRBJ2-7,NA,CSASSDQRYEQYF,TGCAGTGCTAGTTCTGACCAACGCTACGAGCAGTACTTC
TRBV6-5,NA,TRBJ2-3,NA,CASSFLPATVGYTQYF,TGTGCCAGCAGTTTCCTACCTGCGACAGTAGGATATACGCAGTATTTT
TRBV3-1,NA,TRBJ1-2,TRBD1,CASSSTGRNYGYTF,TGTGCCAGCAGTTCGACAGGGAGGAACTATGGCTACACCTTC
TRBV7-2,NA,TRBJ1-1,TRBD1,CASSERQGGSQGAFF,TGTGCCAGCAGCGAACGACAGGGGGGAAGTCAAGGAGCTTTCTTT
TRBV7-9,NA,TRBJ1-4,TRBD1,CASSPQQGVGEKLFF,TGTGCCAGCAGCCCGCAACAGGGGGTAGGAGAAAAACTGTTTTTT
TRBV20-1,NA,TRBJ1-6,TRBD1,CSARDRGSGNSPLHF,TGCAGTGCTAGAGACAGGGGGAGCGGTAATTCACCCCTCCACTTT
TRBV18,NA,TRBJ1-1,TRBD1,CASSPLGRGGNTEAFF,TGTGCCAGCTCACCACTTGGCAGGGGGGGGAACACTGAAGCTTTCTTT
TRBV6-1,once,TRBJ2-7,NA,CASPRDTLSSYEQYF,TGTGCCAGCCCCCGGGACACTCTCTCCTCCTACGAGCAGTACTTC
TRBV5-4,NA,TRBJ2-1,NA,CASNPAGYNEQFF,TGTGCCAGCAATCCCGCAGGGTACAATGAGCAGTTCTTC
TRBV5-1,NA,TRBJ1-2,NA,CASSLEVLGSYGYTF,TGCGCCAGCAGCTTGGAGGTTTTAGGGTCCTATGGCTACACCTTC
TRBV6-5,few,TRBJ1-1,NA,CASSTGQEAFF,TGTGCCAGCAGCACCGGACAGGAAGCTTTCTTT
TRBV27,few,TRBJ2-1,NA,CASSFGAGWNNEQFF,TGTGCCAGCAGTTTCGGGGCAGGGTGGAACAATGAGCAGTTCTTC
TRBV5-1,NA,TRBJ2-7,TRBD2,CASSLTSGSGVHEQYF,TGCGCCAGCAGCTTGACTAGCGGGAGCGGGGTCCACGAGCAGTACTTC
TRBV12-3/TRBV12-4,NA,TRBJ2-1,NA,CASSFVGIGEQFF,TGTGCCAGCAGTTTTGTTGGGATCGGTGAGCAGTTCTTC
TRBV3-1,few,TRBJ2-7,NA,CASSQVTDFEQYF,TGTGCCAGCAGCCAAGTAACGGACTTTGAGCAGTACTTC